A single sample is the source of the 3 T cell receptor beta chains below, sequenced in a study of blood T cells in healthy people across ages. A J-beta primer mix and a sample-barcoded 5' primer were used in a second PCR of about 6 to 12 cycles. TCRdb re-called the 5' RACE reads with MiXCR, one entry per CDR3 protein. The sample holds 900,000 to 950,000 distinct CDR3 sequences; roughly 29% are singletons and the top ten take 9.5% to 13%. The data also belong to a second study, concerning T cells of mothers and their children.

The sequenced sample was blood. Receptors were obtained from a woman aged 40 to 50 in good health.

This clonotype was recorded many times. This chain connects TRBV7-2 to TRBJ2-5; D gene uncertain. Deletions cut 2 bases from V and 2 bases from J, with 9 bases between. In germline, CDR1 is SGHTA, CDR2 FQGNSA. The CDR3 runs 14 residues. As DNA, the CDR3 is TGTGCCAGCAGCTTAAGTCGGCAACAAGAGACCCAGTACTTC. It specifies CASSLSRQQETQYF.

In its sample, this clonotype was seen a few times. The chain employs TRBV3-1 and TRBJ2-7; 8 positions match TRBD2. The CDR3 contains 15 residues. V was pared by 2 bases and J by 3 bases, with 6 bases of the junction left unmatched. Germline lookup yields CDR1 LGHDT and CDR2 YNNKEL (reference sequence). CDR3 sequence reads: CASSQPGTSFYEQYF. The CDR3 nucleotides are TGTGCCAGCAGCCAACCCGGGACTAGTTTCTACGAGCAGTACTTC.

The chain has TRBV5-1 and TRBJ2-7; TRBD1 agrees at 9 bases. This CDR3 has 13 amino acids. Per the germline V gene, CDR1 is SGHRS and CDR2 is YFSETQ. V lost 5 bases to trimming and J lost 4 bases; unmatched junction nucleotides: 4. This CDR3 is CASRWDRDYEQYF. The CDR3 DNA sequence: TGCGCCAGCAGATGGGACAGGGATTACGAGCAGTACTTC. Supplemented by reference TRBV5-1 and TRBJ2-7, the full variable domain reads KAGVTQTPRYLIKTRGQQVTLSCSPISGHRSVSWYQQTPGQGLQFLFEYFSETQRNKGNFPGRFSGRQFSNSRSEMNVSTLELGDSALYLCASRWDRDYEQYFGPGTRLTVT.